One sample yielded the 9 T cell receptor beta chains listed below, sequenced in a study of cytomegalovirus exposure and HLA in healthy donors. In the PCR, 60 Vbeta and 13 Jbeta primers were used. TCRdb keeps only in-frame clones here, not all; method: immunoSEQ multiplex PCR. The sample consists of some 100,000 clones, roughly three quarters of them appearing once. Sequencing was performed on PBMCs. The source of these receptors is a female donor in good health and CMV-seropositive.

The chain carries TRBV5-1 and TRBJ2-3; weak D call: TRBD1 (6 bases). Trimming pared 0 bases from V and 6 bases from J, leaving 11 bases between. The length of the CDR3 is 14 residues. Germline V gene lookup returns CDR1 SGHRS and CDR2 YFSETQ. This chain's CDR3 is CASSLEGVSDTQYF. Here the CDR3 DNA reads TGCGCCAGCAGCTTGGAGGGGGTCAGCGATACGCAGTATTTT.

The chain employs TRBV6-5 and TRBJ1-2, with TRBD1 matching over 12 bases. With V trimmed by 6 bases and J by 12 bases, 8 bases remained unmatched. This CDR3 is built from 13 residues. Germline V CDR1 and CDR2: MNHEY, SVGAGI. As DNA, the CDR3 is TGTGCCAGCAGACCCGGGACAGGGGGCTTTAACACCTTC. Its translation: CASRPGTGGFNTF.

The CDR3 region has the DNA TGTGCCAGCACCCCCGCCCAGGGCCAATGGACTGAAGCTTTCTTT. It specifies CASTPAQGQWTEAFF. V is TRBV6-5 and J is TRBJ1-1, with a possible D match to TRBD1 (5 bases). There are 15 residues in the CDR3. Between the trimmed V and J ends, which lost 7 bases and 5 bases, there was a span of 20 bases. The germline gives CDR1 MNHEY, CDR2 SVGAGI.

The chain couples TRBV9 to TRBJ1-1, with a tentative D call TRBD1 (6 bases). From germline, CDR1 is SGDLS and CDR2 YYNGEE. The CDR3 consists of 15 residues. The V end was cut by 0 bases, the J end by 1 base, with 10 bases between. CDR3 loop: CASSVATGWNTEAFF. CDR3 nucleotides: TGTGCCAGCAGCGTAGCTACAGGGTGGAACACTGAAGCTTTCTTT.

This clone showed up just once. The rearrangement joins TRBV2 to TRBJ2-5; D remains unclear. Germline V lookup: CDR1 SNHLY, CDR2 FYNNEI. The CDR3 is 16 amino acids. Trimming removed 7 bases from V and 1 base from J, with 19 bases in between. CDR3 in amino acids: CASIIRRANPQETQYF. The CDR3 DNA is TGTGCCAGCATCATCCGAAGAGCGAATCCCCAAGAGACCCAGTACTTC. Drawing the rest from reference TRBV2 and TRBJ2-5, the complete variable domain is EPEVTQTPSHQVTQMGQEVILRCVPISNHLYFYWYRQILGQKVEFLVSFYNNEISEKSEIFDDQFSVERPDGSNFTLKIRSTKLEDSAMYFCASIIRRANPQETQYFGPGTRLLVL.

The chain links TRBV6-6 to TRBJ1-2, with 8 positions matching TRBD1. Losses at the gene ends were 4 bases for V and 4 bases for J; bases not matched to a gene: 8. Germline assignment: CDR1 MNHNY and CDR2 SVGAGI (reference sequence). The CDR3 covers 15 residues. The CDR3 DNA reads as TGTGCCAGCAGTTCGGGGACAGGAGGCAGCTATGGCTACACCTTC. Its protein is CASSSGTGGSYGYTF.

This clone occurred a few times. The chain recombines TRBV13 with TRBJ2-7; D possibly corresponds to TRBD1 (5 bases). Germline CDR1 reads PRHDT; CDR2 reads FYEKMQ (reference sequence). The V end lost 5 bases, the J end lost 2 bases, and 7 bases lay between the germline ends. This CDR3 comprises 12 residues. CDR3 sequence (DNA): TGTGCCAGCAGCAGGGGCACCTACGAGCAGTACTTC. It translates to CASSRGTYEQYF. Combining the CDR3 with reference TRBV13 and TRBJ2-7 gives the whole variable domain AAGVIQSPRHLIKEKRETATLKCYPIPRHDTVYWYQQGPGQDPQFLISFYEKMQSDKGSIPDRFSAQQFSDYHSELNMSSLELGDSALYFCASSRGTYEQYFGPGTRLTVT.

This clone was observed a handful of times. The CDR3 DNA sequence: TGTGCCAGCAAGGCGGCGGGAGGCCCCGGGGAGCTGTTTTTT. Amino acids: CASKAAGGPGELFF. This sequence joins TRBV25-1 and TRBJ2-2; 8 nucleotides line up with TRBD2. Germline loops: CDR1 MGHDK, CDR2 SYGVNS. With V trimmed by 7 bases and J by 6 bases, 7 bases remained unmatched. The CDR3 loop spans 14 amino acids.

The chain has TRBV18 and TRBJ2-5, with TRBD2 identical over 8 bases. The junction had 8 bases not matched to a gene; V was cut back by 0 bases and J by 11 bases. From germline, CDR1 is KGHSH and CDR2 LQKENI. The length of the CDR3 is 14 residues. The CDR3 region has the DNA TGTGCCAGCTCACCACCAGCGGGAGCGGTAAGGCAGTACTTC. This translates into CASSPPAGAVRQYF. The entire variable domain, with the rest obtained from reference TRBV18 and TRBJ2-5, is as follows: NAGVMQNPRHLVRRRGQEARLRCSPMKGHSHVYWYRQLPEEGLKFMVYLQKENIIDESGMPKERFSAEFPKEGPSILRIQQVVRGDSAAYFCASSPPAGAVRQYFGPGTRLLVL.